The 26 T cell receptor beta chains reported below all come from one sample, sequenced in a study of Ad26.COV2.S vaccination and SARS-CoV-2 variants. Assay used: immunoSEQ multiplex PCR; TCRdb lists only in-frame clones, some missing. This table holds about 350,000 clones, about 87% found once. Treatment given: roughly 19 received Ad26.COV2.S at low or high dose, single or two shots; about 5 received placebo; per-sample allocation not given. Repertoires come from day 63 after the first vaccine or placebo injection. The source material was peripheral blood, sampled in a trial of Ad26.COV2.S vaccine versus placebo. The receptors here all came from a person aged 18 to 65 who received the Ad26.COV2.S COVID-19 vaccine or a placebo.

This chain uses TRBV7-2 with TRBJ2-5; D is undetermined. The CDR3 spans 13 residues. The germline gives CDR1 SGHTA, CDR2 FQGNSA. With 5 bases removed from V and 0 bases from J, the gap between germline ends came to 7 bases. This CDR3 reads CASSVADQETQYF. Here the CDR3 DNA reads TGTGCCAGCAGCGTCGCGGACCAAGAGACCCAGTACTTC. Full variable domain (remainder filled in from reference TRBV7-2 and TRBJ2-5): GAGVSQSPSNKVTEKGKDVELRCDPISGHTALYWYRQSLGQGLEFLIYFQGNSAPDKSGLPSDRFSAERTGGSVSTLTIQRTQQEDSAVYLCASSVADQETQYFGPGTRLLVL.

V is TRBV9 and J is TRBJ2-1; no definite D call. CDR1 is SGDLS, CDR2 YYNGEE, per germline. The CDR3 extends over 16 amino acids. Trimming shortened V by 1 base and J by 1 base, and 12 bases separated the two germline ends. The CDR3 region has the DNA TGTGCCAGCAGCGTAATGGGGTGGGGTTCCTACAATGAGCAGTTCTTC. Its protein is CASSVMGWGSYNEQFF.

The chain links TRBV7-3 to TRBJ1-5; 7 positions agree with TRBD1. V dropped 5 bases and J dropped 3; count of bases not matched to a gene: 7. Germline values: CDR1 SGHTA, CDR2 FQGTGA. This CDR3 spans 15 amino acids. CDR3 region: CASSRTGTVNQPQHF. The CDR3 region has the DNA TGTGCCAGCAGCCGGACCGGGACAGTCAATCAGCCCCAGCATTTT.

J is TRBJ1-1 and V is TRBV11-3; a possible D gene is TRBD1 (5 bases). Trimming removed 6 bases from V and 4 bases from J, with 12 bases in between. CDR1 and CDR2 (germline): SGHNT, YENEEA. CDR3 size: 13 residues. The CDR3: CASSPGPRTEAFF. The CDR3, as DNA: TGTGCCAGCAGTCCGGGACCACGCACTGAAGCTTTCTTT.

This chain joins TRBV5-1 and TRBJ2-7; D possibly corresponds to TRBD2 (6 bases). V was trimmed by 0 bases and J by 3 bases, leaving 13 bases between them. The CDR3 consists of 15 residues. CDR1 and CDR2 from the germline V gene are SGHRS and YFSETQ. DNA of the CDR3: TGCGCCAGCAGCTTGGCCTTGGCGGGATACTACGAGCAGTACTTC. It specifies CASSLALAGYYEQYF.

This clone has only one observation. This rearrangement joins TRBV16 to TRBJ1-1; TRBD1 might be the D (5 bases). CDR3 length: 13 residues. Between the trimmed V and J ends, which lost 7 bases and 5 bases, there was a span of 14 bases. CDR1 and CDR2 (germline): KGHSY, FQNENV. The DNA for the CDR3 is TGTGCCAGCACCCAGGGTCCGGTAACTGAAGCTTTCTTT. Its translation is CASTQGPVTEAFF.

The sample holds a few counts of this clone. Distinct nucleotide sequences in the sample also encode this CDR3. V is TRBV7-2 and J is TRBJ1-5; D is unresolved. Germline-derived CDR1 and CDR2 are SGHTA and FQGNSA. This CDR3 is 14 amino acids long. The V end lost 3 bases, the J end lost 2 bases, and 8 bases lay between the germline ends. In DNA form, the CDR3 reads TGTGCCAGCAGCTTGATACGAGGCAATCAGCCCCAGCATTTT. It yields the protein CASSLIRGNQPQHF.

This clone was observed a single time. V gene TRBV19 combines with J gene TRBJ2-3; the match to TRBD2 covers 13 bases. Trimming took 4 bases from V and 4 from J; bases not matched to a gene: 11. The CDR3 consists of 18 residues. CDR1 is LNHDA, CDR2 SQIVND, per germline (reference sequence). The CDR3 here is CASSTFWTSGSGADTQYF. The CDR3, as DNA: TGTGCCAGTAGTACTTTTTGGACTAGCGGGAGTGGCGCAGATACGCAGTATTTT. The full variable domain, in which reference TRBV19 and TRBJ2-3 provide the parts outside the CDR3, is DGGITQSPKYLFRKEGQNVTLSCEQNLNHDAMYWYRQDPGQGLRLIYYSQIVNDFQKGDIAEGYSVSREKKESFPLTVTSAQKNPTAFYLCASSTFWTSGSGADTQYFGPGTRLTVL.

To note about this clone: A much larger clone lies one base from this, so it may be a read error. The chain links TRBV18 to TRBJ1-1; D remains ambiguous. The CDR3 is 13 amino acids. Germline CDR1 reads KGHSH; CDR2 reads LQKENI. Trimming removed 5 bases from V and 0 bases from J, with 7 bases in between. CDR3 nucleotide sequence: TGTGCCAGCTCAGCGGAATTGAACACTGAAGCTTTCTTT. This translates into CASSAELNTEAFF.

The chain combines TRBV6-5 with TRBJ2-3, with D tentatively TRBD2 (7 bases). CDR1 and CDR2 from the germline V gene are MNHEY and SVGAGI. The CDR3 is 14 residues long. The V end was cut by 8 bases, the J end by 4 bases, with 16 bases between. The CDR3, as DNA: TGTGCCAGCGGGGGGGCGGAGAGGGCAGATACGCAGTATTTT. Encoded protein: CASGGAERADTQYF.

CDR3 DNA: TGTGCCAGCAGCGTAGCTAGCGGGGGGATCGGGGAGCTGTTTTTT. It yields the protein CASSVASGGIGELFF. The V gene is TRBV9, the J gene TRBJ2-2, with 11 bases matching TRBD2. The trim removed 0 bases at V and 7 bases at J, leaving 2 bases unmatched. Germline CDR1 SGDLS, CDR2 YYNGEE. CDR3 size: 15 residues.

This clone came up a few times. This chain uses TRBV7-9 with TRBJ1-5; TRBD1 matches 8 bases. The V gene's germline CDR1 is SEHNR and CDR2 FQNEAQ (reference sequence). This CDR3 region has 15 residues. J was trimmed by 2 bases and V by 5 bases; bases with no gene match: 5. The CDR3 DNA reads as TGTGCCAGCAGCGACGACAGGGGAGGCAATCAGCCCCAGCATTTT. Its protein is CASSDDRGGNQPQHF.

This chain links TRBV7-9 with TRBJ1-4, with TRBD1 matching over 8 bases. In germline, CDR1 is SEHNR, CDR2 FQNEAQ (reference sequence). V was clipped by 5 bases and J by 7 bases; unmatched bases: 6. CDR3 size: 14 residues. Written as DNA, the CDR3 is TGTGCCAGCAGCCGGACAGGGCTAGGTGAAAAACTGTTTTTT. Protein sequence: CASSRTGLGEKLFF.

The rearrangement joins TRBV28 to TRBJ2-7; 11 bases line up with TRBD2. V shed 7 bases, J shed 7 bases, and the junction held 12 bases outside the gene matches. The V gene's germline CDR1 is MDHEN and CDR2 SYDVKM. The CDR3 extends over 15 amino acids. For the CDR3, the DNA is TGTGCCAGCAATTTTCGACTAGCGGGAACCTCGGAGCAGTACTTC. As protein: CASNFRLAGTSEQYF.

The chain is built from TRBV7-3 and TRBJ2-1, with TRBD2 matching over 8 bases. CDR3 length equals 14 residues. CDR1 SGHTA and CDR2 FQGTGA come from the germline V gene. Trimming took 0 bases from V and 7 from J; bases not matched to a gene: 2. The chain's CDR3 is CASSLTGTRNEQFF. CDR3 coding DNA: TGTGCCAGCAGCTTAACTGGGACTAGGAATGAGCAGTTCTTC.

The V call is TRBV7-2, the J call TRBJ1-2; D perhaps matches TRBD1 (5 bases). The ends were cut back, 3 bases at V and 2 bases at J, with 10 bases in the middle. This CDR3 contains 14 residues. The germline CDR1 and CDR2 sequences are SGHTA and FQGNSA. CDR3 protein: CASSLGRQNYGYTF. CDR3 DNA: TGTGCCAGCAGCTTGGGACGGCAAAACTATGGCTACACCTTC.

The gene calls are TRBV18 and TRBJ1-2, with unresolved D. The germline gives CDR1 KGHSH, CDR2 LQKENI. CDR3 length: 14 amino acids. V lost 2 bases, J lost 2 bases, and 9 bases lay in between. The CDR3 DNA reads TGTGCCAGCTCACCAGAACTGGAGAACTATGGCTACACCTTC. Translation: CASSPELENYGYTF.

This chain joins TRBV30 and TRBJ1-5; tentative D call: TRBD1 (5 bases). V was clipped by 1 base and J by 2 bases, with 9 bases between them. The CDR3 has 14 residues. Germline lookup yields CDR1 GTSNPN and CDR2 SVGIG (reference sequence). CDR3 in amino acids: CAWSGLGGNQPQHF. CDR3 DNA: TGTGCCTGGAGTGGTTTAGGGGGCAATCAGCCCCAGCATTTT.

This sequence joins TRBV10-3 and TRBJ1-3, with D possibly matching TRBD1 (5 bases). V lost 8 bases and J 4 bases, leaving 9 bases between the germline ends. The length of the CDR3 is 12 residues. CDR1 and CDR2 from the germline V gene are ENHRY and SYGVKD. CDR3 in amino acids: CAIGGDGNTIYF. In nucleotides, the CDR3 is TGTGCCATCGGTGGGGACGGAAACACCATATATTTT.

To note about this clone: The same CDR3 is also encoded by other DNA sequences in this sample. V gene TRBV5-4 combines with J gene TRBJ2-7; TRBD2 matches 11 bases. The J segment lost 1 base and the V segment lost 4 bases, leaving 4 bases of the junction unmatched. The CDR3 is 15 amino acids. Per the germline V gene, CDR1 is SGHNT and CDR2 is YYREEE (reference sequence). The CDR3 protein is CASSAGTSGSYEQYF. The DNA of the CDR3 is TGTGCCAGCAGCGCCGGGACTAGCGGTTCCTACGAGCAGTACTTC. Based on the CDR3 plus reference TRBV5-4 and TRBJ2-7, the full variable domain is ETGVTQSPTHLIKTRGQQVTLRCSSQSGHNTVSWYQQALGQGPQFIFQYYREEENGRGNFPPRFSGLQFPNYSSELNVNALELDDSALYLCASSAGTSGSYEQYFGPGTRLTVT.

The J gene is TRBJ2-7, the V gene TRBV29-1; tentative D call: TRBD1 (6 bases). The CDR3 has 13 residues. CDR1 SQVTM and CDR2 ANQGSEA come from the germline V gene. V lost 7 bases and J 5 bases, leaving 18 bases between the germline ends. CDR3 in amino acids: CSAVTGFEDEQYF. CDR3 in DNA: TGCAGCGCCGTAACAGGGTTTGAAGACGAGCAGTACTTC.

The genes are TRBV7-3 and TRBJ2-7, with a weak D call TRBD2 (6 bases). The CDR3 is 14 amino acids. The V end was cut by 5 bases, the J end by 4 bases, with 15 bases between. Germline V gene lookup returns CDR1 SGHTA and CDR2 FQGTGA. DNA for the CDR3: TGTGCCAGCAGCCCCAGACCGGGACTTTACGAGCAGTACTTC. This gives the protein CASSPRPGLYEQYF.

The rearrangement uses TRBV27 and TRBJ1-2; TRBD1 agrees at 7 bases. After removal of 1 base from V and 5 bases from J, the junction contained 4 bases not matched to a gene. This CDR3 has 14 amino acids. Germline CDR1 reads MNHEY; CDR2 reads SMNVEV (reference sequence). The CDR3 bases are TGTGCCAGCAGTTTATTAGGGGGCGATTATGGCTACACCTTC. This encodes CASSLLGGDYGYTF.

V gene TRBV3-1 (or the pseudogene TRBV3-2) combines with J gene TRBJ1-2, with 7 positions matching TRBD1. The J segment lost 0 bases and the V segment lost 5 bases, leaving 6 bases of the junction unmatched. Germline lookup yields CDR1 LGHDT and CDR2 YNNKEL (reference sequence). The length of the CDR3 is 15 residues. The CDR3 region has the DNA TGTGCCAGCAGCAGTGGGACAGTACCTAACTATGGCTACACCTTC. It encodes CASSSGTVPNYGYTF.

This clone is a singleton in its sample. This chain joins TRBV5-6 and TRBJ2-4; 7 positions agree with TRBD2. Losses at the gene ends were 3 bases for V and 7 bases for J; bases not matched to a gene: 7. The CDR3 is made up of 14 amino acids. CDR1 and CDR2 (germline): SGHDT, YYEEEE. The CDR3 DNA follows: TGTGCCAGCAGCTCTGGACTAGATCTCAACATTCAGTACTTC. Its translation is CASSSGLDLNIQYF.

The rearrangement links TRBV9 to TRBJ1-6; D possibly corresponds to TRBD1 (5 bases). Looked up from germline, CDR1 is SGDLS and CDR2 is YYNGEE. V was cut by 9 bases and J by 7 bases, with 14 bases left in between. The CDR3 length is 13 residues. CDR3 bases: TGTGCCACAACACGGGACCTAAATTCACCCCTCCACTTT. Translating gives CATTRDLNSPLHF. The full variable domain, rest sourced from reference TRBV9 and TRBJ1-6, is DSGVTQTPKHLITATGQRVTLRCSPRSGDLSVYWYQQSLDQGLQFLIQYYNGEERAKGNILERFSAQQFPDLHSELNLSSLELGDSALYFCATTRDLNSPLHFGNGTRLTVT.